This T cell receptor beta chain was identified during a study of T cells after yellow fever vaccination. Study observations and caveats: Across the CD4 and CD8 compartments, a small share of clonotypes was present in both. Weaker in magnitude, the secondary response showed a faster peak on day 5 versus 15. Subsequent to the booster, the majority of primary-vaccination clones reappeared (96% CD4, 88% CD8). Within FACS-sorted repertoires, abundant clonotypes contaminating from the bulk population could be present.

Ten or more counts support this clonotype. Its antigen is not known. Trimming stripped 5 bases from V and 2 bases from J, with 12 bases between. The CDR3 sequence is 14 residues long. TCRdb ran MiXCR on the 5' RACE reads and lists one entry per CDR3 protein. Of around 500,000 distinct CDR3 sequences listed, 20% to 25% are singletons. Sequenced material: PBMCs, taken more than 20 days after the first yellow fever vaccination. The V and J genes are TRBV12-3 or TRBV12-4 and TRBJ1-1, with D uncertain. The TCR originated in a man aged 18 to 30 who received the YFV17D yellow fever vaccine. The CDR3 sequence: CASSTTDTNTEAFF. In DNA form, the CDR3 reads TGTGCCAGCAGTACTACAGATACTAACACTGAAGCTTTCTTT.